This T cell receptor beta chain is drawn from a study of beta chain features in type 1 diabetes. Whole-study context: Age, gender, cell numbers and subset yield matched between patients and controls.

Per germline, CDR1 SEHNR and CDR2 FQNEAQ (reference sequence). The trim removed 4 bases at V and 4 bases at J, leaving 12 bases unmatched. CDR3 length: 17 residues. Sorting based on CD45RO/CCR7/CD25/CD127/CD95/CD27 separated CD4+ naive, central memory, regulatory and stem cell-like memory cells. Isolated RNA was reverse transcribed in full, so expressed TCRB transcripts were sequenced. Profiling relied on immunoSEQ multiplex PCR, and the TCRdb table lists in-frame clones only, not all of them. The sample has about 250,000 clones, roughly 11% seen once; the top ten hold more than 0.015%. Turning to this clone: The antigen is undetermined.

General study results and limits: Whether HLA type influences TCRB rearrangement remained unresolved here. Shortening that was moderate but significant affected the TCRB CDR3s of Type 1 diabetes patients in all four CD4+ subsets.

The specimen sequenced was naive CD4+ T cells from blood. The rearrangement links TRBV7-9 to TRBJ2-3; TRBD2 matches at 9 bases. The sequence was collected from a man younger than 40 with type 1 diabetes. In DNA form, the CDR3 reads TGTGCCAGCAGCTCCGCCAAGGGCGGGGGGGCCTCAGATACGCAGTATTTT. Its translation is CASSSAKGGGASDTQYF.